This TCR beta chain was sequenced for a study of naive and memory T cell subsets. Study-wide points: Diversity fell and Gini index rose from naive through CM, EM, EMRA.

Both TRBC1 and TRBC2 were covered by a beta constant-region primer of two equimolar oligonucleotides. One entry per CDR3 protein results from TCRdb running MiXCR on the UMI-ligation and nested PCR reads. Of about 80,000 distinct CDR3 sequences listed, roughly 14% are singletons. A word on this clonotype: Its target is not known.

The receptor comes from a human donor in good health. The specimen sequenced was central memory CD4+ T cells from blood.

The CDR3 DNA follows: TGTGCCAGCAGAAGAGATCTCGGTAGAGAGACCCAGTACTTC. Translated: CASRRDLGRETQYF. V and J are TRBV12-3 or TRBV12-4 and TRBJ2-5; no clear D. CDR3 length: 14 amino acids. V was clipped by 6 bases and J by 4 bases, with 15 bases between them.